Included here is one T cell receptor beta chain sequence, with context. The antigen is unknown. The CDR3 end falls 3 residues outside the read, so it is completed with the germline J gene. CVID subjects had received replacement immunoglobulin for at least one year. This specimen comes from a study of T cell clonality in common variable immunodeficiency. General study results and limits: In common variable immunodeficiency, TCR beta chains reportedly carried fewer deletions and N-nucleotide insertions. T cell subpopulation sequencing would be needed to explain CVID clonality.

The method was immunoSEQ multiplex PCR; TCRdb's version includes in-frame clones alone and lacks a portion of them. The sample gives under 15,000 clones, none seen only once, and the top ten clones hold roughly 6.9%. This CDR3 region has 13 residues. The V and J ends lost 5 bases and 7 bases respectively, with 12 bases between them. Germline loops: CDR1 SSHAT, CDR2 FNYEAQ (reference sequence). The chain recombines TRBV7-7 with TRBJ2-1; a weak D match, TRBD2 (6 bases). Sequenced material: peripheral blood mononuclear cells. The receptor was isolated from a human donor with common variable immunodeficiency. CDR3 residues: CASSQGGANEQFF. The DNA read from the CDR3 is TGTGCCAGCAGCCAGGGCGGGGCAAATGAG.